Shown below are 19 T cell receptor beta chains from a single sample sequenced in a study of T cell responses to AZD1222 COVID-19 vaccine. The repertoire was sequenced with immunoSEQ multiplex PCR; TCRdb's copy has only in-frame clones and lacks some. The sample holds roughly 75,000 clones; roughly 84% are singletons and the top ten take 8% to 10%. Source: peripheral blood, taken on day 0 of AZD1222 vaccination. These receptors were collected from an adult in good health.

This clone occurred once. V usage is TRBV6-1 and J usage is TRBJ1-2, with 8 bases aligning to TRBD1. CDR1 is MNHNS and CDR2 is SASEGT in the germline V gene. CDR3 length: 13 residues. V gave up 1 base and J gave up 8 bases; unmatched junction bases: 3. The CDR3 DNA reads as TGTGCCAGCAGTGAAGGGACAGGGATCGGCTACACCTTC. It specifies CASSEGTGIGYTF.

This chain joins TRBV19 and TRBJ1-1; no reliable D call. Germline CDR1 is LNHDA and CDR2 is SQIVND (reference sequence). Trimming took 8 bases from V and 0 from J, leaving 13 bases between them. The CDR3 runs 14 residues. The CDR3 DNA reads TGTGCCAGTCAAGAAGACACGTTGAACACTGAAGCTTTCTTT. It encodes CASQEDTLNTEAFF.

This sequence joins TRBV6-5 and TRBJ1-1, with D possibly TRBD1 on 5 matching bases. V was shortened by 2 bases and J by 4 bases, with 14 bases between the two germline ends. Germline V CDR1 and CDR2: MNHEY, SVGAGI. This CDR3 is 15 amino acids long. The CDR3 loop reads CASSYRGEVGTEAFF. CDR3 sequence (DNA): TGTGCCAGCAGTTACAGGGGTGAGGTGGGCACTGAAGCTTTCTTT.

J is TRBJ2-1 and V is TRBV7-2, with D possibly TRBD2 on 5 matching bases. In germline, CDR1 is SGHTA, CDR2 FQGNSA. CDR3 length: 14 amino acids. The V and J ends lost 4 bases and 6 bases respectively, with 13 bases between them. DNA for the CDR3: TGTGCCAGCAGCTACCCCATTGCGGGCAATGAGCAGTTCTTC. Protein sequence: CASSYPIAGNEQFF.

The V call is TRBV7-2, the J call TRBJ1-2, with no clear D. Germline CDR1 reads SGHTA; CDR2 reads FQGNSA. The CDR3 runs to 15 residues. The V end lost 5 bases, the J end lost 2 bases, and 15 bases lay between the germline ends. The CDR3 DNA is TGTGCCAGCAGCCCTGGCGGACTCCCAAACTATGGCTACACCTTC. This gives the protein CASSPGGLPNYGYTF.

The chain uses TRBV5-1 and TRBJ1-3; perhaps TRBD1 as D (5 bases). CDR1 and CDR2 (germline): SGHRS, YFSETQ. V lost 4 bases to trimming and J lost 2 bases, with 16 bases between them. The CDR3 consists of 16 residues. The CDR3 nucleotides read TGCGCCAGCAGCCGCTCCCTTGGGGGTGCTGGAAACACCATATATTTT. Its protein is CASSRSLGGAGNTIYF. The full variable domain, its missing parts supplied by reference TRBV5-1 and TRBJ1-3, is KAGVTQTPRYLIKTRGQQVTLSCSPISGHRSVSWYQQTPGQGLQFLFEYFSETQRNKGNFPGRFSGRQFSNSRSEMNVSTLELGDSALYLCASSRSLGGAGNTIYFGEGSWLTVV.

The chain couples TRBV6-5 to TRBJ2-3, with D hard to call. This CDR3 comprises 12 residues. Trimming took off 5 bases at V and 2 bases at J, with 5 bases between the two ends. CDR1 and CDR2 (germline): MNHEY, SVGAGI. The CDR3 sequence: CASSNPTDTQYF. The CDR3 nucleotides are TGTGCCAGCAGTAACCCCACAGATACGCAGTATTTT.

The genes are TRBV28 and TRBJ2-1; no reliable D call. CDR3 length equals 13 residues. The ends were cut back, 5 bases at V and 4 bases at J, with 9 bases in the middle. Germline V CDR1 and CDR2: MDHEN, SYDVKM. CDR3 sequence (DNA): TGTGCCAGCAGTGCGTACCGGTACAATGAGCAGTTCTTC. Amino acid sequence: CASSAYRYNEQFF. Supplemented by reference TRBV28 and TRBJ2-1, the full variable domain reads DVKVTQSSRYLVKRTGEKVFLECVQDMDHENMFWYRQDPGLGLRLIYFSYDVKMKEKGDIPEGYSVSREKKERFSLILESASTNQTSMYLCASSAYRYNEQFFGPGTRLTVL.

In this sample, this clone turned up once. The DNA for the CDR3 is TGTGCCAGCAGTCGAGACAGGGGAGAAGCTTTCTTT. Protein product: CASSRDRGEAFF. This chain links TRBV6-2 or TRBV6-3 with TRBJ1-1, with 8 nucleotides matching TRBD1. Germline-derived CDR1 and CDR2 are MNHEY and SVGEGT. This CDR3 is built from 12 residues. V shed 5 bases and J 8 bases; nucleotides not matched to a gene: 4.

The J gene is TRBJ2-2, the V gene TRBV30; no reliable D call. Trimming shortened V by 3 bases and J by 6 bases, and 11 bases separated the two germline ends. CDR3 size: 13 residues. Germline assignment: CDR1 GTSNPN and CDR2 SVGIG (reference sequence). CDR3 DNA sequence: TGTGCCTGGAGAGGCCCCCGGGCCGGGGAGCTGTTTTTT. It specifies CAWRGPRAGELFF. Together with reference TRBV30 and TRBJ2-2, the CDR3 gives the full variable domain: SQTIHQWPATLVQPVGSPLSLECTVEGTSNPNLYWYRQAAGRGLQLLFYSVGIGQISSEVPQNLSASRPQDRQFILSSKKLLLSDSGFYLCAWRGPRAGELFFGEGSRLTVL.

This chain links TRBV27 with TRBJ1-6; 8 positions match TRBD1. Germline V gene data show CDR1 as MNHEY and CDR2 as SMNVEV (reference sequence). The CDR3 length is 14 residues. Unmatched junction bases numbered 10, after V lost 8 bases and J lost 10 bases. CDR3 region: CASQYGTGRSPLHF. CDR3 nucleotides: TGTGCCAGCCAATATGGGACAGGAAGATCACCCCTCCACTTT.

V usage is TRBV4-2 and J usage is TRBJ2-1, with TRBD2 matching 9 bases. The CDR3 consists of 17 residues. The germline CDR1 and CDR2 sequences are LGHNA and YNFKEQ. V trimming: 1 base; J trimming: 10 bases; junction bases outside the gene matches: 14. As DNA, the CDR3 is TGTGCCAGCAGCCAAGCGGCAGGCGGGGGGGCTAGCAAGGAGCAGTTCTTC. The encoded protein is CASSQAAGGGASKEQFF.

The rearrangement uses TRBV30 and TRBJ2-1, with TRBD2 matching 10 bases. The germline V gene encodes CDR1 GTSNPN and CDR2 SVGIG (reference sequence). Trimming at V came to 0 bases and at J to 1 base, leaving 9 bases not matched to a gene. CDR3 size: 18 residues. In DNA, the CDR3 is TGTGCCTGGAGTGTACTGAGCGGGGGGGCCTCTTCCTACAATGAGCAGTTCTTC. This codes for CAWSVLSGGASSYNEQFF.

V is TRBV30 and J is TRBJ2-1; TRBD1 aligns across 9 bases. Per germline, CDR1 GTSNPN and CDR2 SVGIG (reference sequence). Trimming cost V 3 bases and J 8 bases; bases outside gene matches: 8. The CDR3 runs 14 residues. The CDR3 sequence is CAWSRQGGSDEQFF. In DNA, the CDR3 is TGTGCCTGGAGCAGACAGGGGGGATCGGATGAGCAGTTCTTC.

The J gene is TRBJ1-2, the V gene TRBV2; no reliable D call. Germline lookup yields CDR1 SNHLY and CDR2 FYNNEI. This CDR3 is built from 13 residues. The V gene lost 4 bases and the J gene lost 8 bases, with 14 bases spanning the gap. The CDR3 protein is CASSAPAGGGYTF. CDR3 DNA sequence: TGTGCCAGCAGTGCCCCCGCGGGAGGGGGCTACACCTTC.

The V gene is TRBV5-1, the J gene TRBJ2-5; D perhaps matches TRBD1 (5 bases). V was trimmed by 2 bases and J by 2 bases, leaving 16 bases between them. The germline V gene encodes CDR1 SGHRS and CDR2 YFSETQ. This CDR3 spans 16 amino acids. The CDR3 DNA reads TGCGCCAGCAGCTTCACATTGGGGCCCCCACAAGAGACCCAGTACTTC. Amino acid sequence: CASSFTLGPPQETQYF.

The chain recombines TRBV4-2 with TRBJ1-2; 8 bases fit TRBD1. V was clipped by 3 bases and J by 4 bases; unmatched bases: 10. Germline CDR1 and CDR2: LGHNA and YNFKEQ. The CDR3 sequence is 16 residues long. The CDR3 bases are TGTGCCAGCAGCCAGCTTCCCTCCAGGGGGCTCTATGGCTACACCTTC. This translates into CASSQLPSRGLYGYTF.

This chain joins TRBV11-2 and TRBJ2-7, with 9 bases lining up with TRBD2. The CDR3 runs to 16 residues. CDR1 SGHAT and CDR2 FQNNGV come from the germline V gene. The ends lost 5 bases at V and 0 bases at J; junction bases unmatched: 8. The chain's CDR3 is CASSLTAGGRSYEQYF. CDR3 coding DNA: TGTGCCAGCAGCCTAACAGCGGGGGGCCGCTCCTACGAGCAGTACTTC. The full variable domain, completed using reference TRBV11-2 and TRBJ2-7, is EAGVAQSPRYKIIEKRQSVAFWCNPISGHATLYWYQQILGQGPKLLIQFQNNGVVDDSQLPKDRFSAERLKGVDSTLKIQPAKLEDSAVYLCASSLTAGGRSYEQYFGPGTRLTVT.

This clone was counted between two and nine times. The rearrangement links TRBV4-3 to TRBJ2-7; D call uncertain. Germline assignment: CDR1 LGHNA and CDR2 YSLEER. Trimming took off 1 base at V and 7 bases at J, with 11 bases between the two ends. This CDR3 is 13 amino acids long. DNA of the CDR3: TGCGCCAGCAGCCAAGTTTTAGAGGCGGAGCAGTACTTC. Translating it yields CASSQVLEAEQYF.